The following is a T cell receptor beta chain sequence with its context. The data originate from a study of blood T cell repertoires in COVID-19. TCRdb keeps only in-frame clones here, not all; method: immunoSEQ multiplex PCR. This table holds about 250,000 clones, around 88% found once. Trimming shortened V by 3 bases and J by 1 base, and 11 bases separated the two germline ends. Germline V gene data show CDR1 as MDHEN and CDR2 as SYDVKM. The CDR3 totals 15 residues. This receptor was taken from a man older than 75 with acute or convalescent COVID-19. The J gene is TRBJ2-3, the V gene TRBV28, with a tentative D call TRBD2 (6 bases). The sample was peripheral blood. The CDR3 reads CASSLAGSGTDTQYF. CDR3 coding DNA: TGTGCCAGCAGTTTGGCGGGATCTGGCACAGATACGCAGTATTTT.